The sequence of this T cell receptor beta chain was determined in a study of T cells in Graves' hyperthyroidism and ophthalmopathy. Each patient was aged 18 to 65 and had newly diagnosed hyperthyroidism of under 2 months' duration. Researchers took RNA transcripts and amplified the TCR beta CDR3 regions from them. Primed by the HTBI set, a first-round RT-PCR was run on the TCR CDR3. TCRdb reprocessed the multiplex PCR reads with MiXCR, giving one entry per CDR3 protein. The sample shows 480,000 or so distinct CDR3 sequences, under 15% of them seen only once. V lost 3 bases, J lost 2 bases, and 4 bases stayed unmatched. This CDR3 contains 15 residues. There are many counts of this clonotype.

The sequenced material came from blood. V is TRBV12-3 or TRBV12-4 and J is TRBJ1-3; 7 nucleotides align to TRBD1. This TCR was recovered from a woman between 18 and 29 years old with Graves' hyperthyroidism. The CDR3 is CASSFQTGTGNTIYF. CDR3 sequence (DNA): TGTGCCAGCAGTTTCCAGACAGGGACTGGAAACACCATATATTTT.